This T cell receptor (beta chain) was obtained from a study of blood T cells in healthy people across ages (dated by TCRdb to about 2015). Regarding the study in general: Template switching captured roughly one uniquely barcoded TCR beta cDNA molecule per two T cells in model experiments. To avoid experimental bias, donors of different ages were randomly spread across the sequencing lanes. Two additional independent replicas of 1 million unique cDNA reads from the same blood draw were analyzed for two donors (one aged 18 to 29 and one aged 80 or older). To track age-related changes in TCR beta repertoire diversity, the study relied on deep sequencing normalized with unique cDNA molecular identifiers. The donors were divided into four age groups: young (average roughly 17 years), middle-aged (under 40), aged (62) and long-lived (nearly 85).

As regards this clonotype: This clone's antigen is unknown. No per-base quality is available; no much larger clone lies one base away.

Receptor libraries were prepared by 5' RACE. The instrument given in TCRdb is Illumina HiSeq 2500. The second PCR ran for about 7 to 11 cycles and used a J-beta primer mix along with a sample-barcoded 5' primer. A template-switch 5' adaptor carrying 12 random nucleotides introduced a unique molecular identifier onto each TCR beta cDNA molecule. Each sample yielded at least 3 million CDR3-containing paired-end reads. First-strand cDNA synthesis was performed from all RNA using the Mint cDNA synthesis kit, with priming by a TRBC-specific oligonucleotide. All cDNA was treated with uracil-DNA glycosylase and then went through a first 18-cycle PCR with the universal primers M1SS and BC2_uni_R. The original methods were these. Each sample was normalized by randomly selecting 1 million high-quality reads, each carrying a distinct molecular identifier. Instead of being binned into consensus sequences, reads with shared molecular identifiers were discarded. MiTCR, with a Q25 quality threshold and the strictest error-elimination algorithm, was used for CDR3 identification, clonotype clustering and error correction. Lower-bound total TCR beta diversity was estimated with a nonparametric unseen species model using Euler transformation. TCRdb reworked the public reads: Q25 trimming with fastp, MiXCR clone assembly, productive beta chains retained. Rows merge per CDR3 protein into single entries with the most common DNA and genes. None of the V and J calls come from the authors' own analysis; TCRdb made them. In this sample the table shows 790,000 or so distinct CDR3 sequences, 46% of which occur a single time. In total, the top ten clones hold 15% to 20% of the sample.

Overall results and qualifications from the work: Conclusive comparison of naive and antigen-experienced compartments was prevented by the profiling of bulk unsorted PBMCs. Because donor CMV infection status was unknown, age-related changes in expanded clonotypes were potentially confounded. Observed TCR beta diversity per million T cells fell roughly linearly with age, and a significant reduction was already apparent by age about 43. Compared with the aged group, the long-lived group had more naive CD4+ T cells, fewer expanded clones and increased TCR diversity, a pattern suggesting age selection. Observed TCR beta diversity correlated strongly with the percentage of naive T cells measured by flow cytometry. Total diversity estimates from one million sequenced T cells were considered lower bounds and underestimates.

Systemically healthy Caucasian individuals from Russia, 35 to 50 in total and aged roughly 6 to 100 years, were included as donors. Each donor gave ten milliliters of peripheral blood, collected into EDTA-treated Vacutainer tubes. Ficoll-Paque density-gradient centrifugation was used to isolate PBMCs, with at least 6 million obtained per sample. Trizol reagent was used to extract total RNA from the PBMCs, yielding at least 5.5 micrograms per sample. For every donor, flow cytometry on a PBMC aliquot measured the percentage of naive CD45RAhigh/CD27high T cells. This TCR came from a man older than 75 in good health. What was sequenced was blood.

The CDR3 loop reads CASSLGWTGGSADTQYF. Here is the DNA: TGTGCCAGCAGCTTAGGCTGGACAGGGGGCTCTGCAGATACGCAGTATTTT. The chain is made from TRBV11-2 and TRBJ2-3; 11 central nucleotides agree with TRBD1. The cysteine opens and the phenylalanine closes a CDR3 of 17 amino acids. The DNA shown is the 51-base CDR3, in frame from base 1. The germline V gene specifies SGHAT as CDR1 and FQNNGV as CDR2. Germline trimming: 1 base from V, 4 bases from J; junction bases outside gene matches: 7.